This T cell receptor (beta chain) was found in a study of cytomegalovirus exposure and HLA in healthy donors. CDR3 length: 15 residues. Germline V gives CDR1 SGHRS, CDR2 YFSETQ. J lost 10 bases, V lost 0 bases, and 5 bases had no gene match. 60 Vbeta and 13 Jbeta primers were used in PCR. Measured with immunoSEQ multiplex PCR; TCRdb has only the in-frame clones, and not every one. The repertoire holds around 170,000 clones, approximately 84% seen once, with under 1.5% in the top ten. Findings and caveats of the study: Both high specificity and high sensitivity reportedly marked the classifier's diagnosis of cytomegalovirus status.

In regard to this clone: Its antigen remains unknown.

The material sequenced was PBMCs. This sequence joins TRBV5-1 and TRBJ1-6; 9 bases are shared with TRBD1. The clonotype originates from a man between 50 and 59 years old in good health and CMV-seropositive. The CDR3 coding sequence is TGCGCCAGCAGCTTGGAGGGACAGGGACCCTCACCCCTCCACTTT. This encodes CASSLEGQGPSPLHF.